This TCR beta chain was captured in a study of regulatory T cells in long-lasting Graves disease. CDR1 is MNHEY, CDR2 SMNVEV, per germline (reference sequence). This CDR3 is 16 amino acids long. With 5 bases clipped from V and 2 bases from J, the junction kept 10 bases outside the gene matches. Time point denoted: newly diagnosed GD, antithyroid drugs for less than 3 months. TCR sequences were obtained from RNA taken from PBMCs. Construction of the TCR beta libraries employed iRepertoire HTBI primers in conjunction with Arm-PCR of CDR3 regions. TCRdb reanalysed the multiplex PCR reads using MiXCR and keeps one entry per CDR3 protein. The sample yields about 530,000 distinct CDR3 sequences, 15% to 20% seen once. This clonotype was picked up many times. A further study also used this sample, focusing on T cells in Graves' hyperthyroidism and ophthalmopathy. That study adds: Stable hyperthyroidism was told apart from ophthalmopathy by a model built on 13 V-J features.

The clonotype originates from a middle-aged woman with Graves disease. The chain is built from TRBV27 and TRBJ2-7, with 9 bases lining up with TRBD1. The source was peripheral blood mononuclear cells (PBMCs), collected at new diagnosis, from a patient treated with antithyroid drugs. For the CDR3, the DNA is TGTGCCAGCAGTCTGACAGGAGGGACAGGGACCTACGAGCAGTACTTC. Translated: CASSLTGGTGTYEQYF.